This passage covers 26 T cell receptor beta chains from one sample sequenced in a study of regulatory T cells in long-lasting Graves disease. TCR beta libraries were built with iRepertoire HTBI primers and Arm-PCR of CDR3 regions. TCRdb itself ran the multiplex PCR reads through MiXCR, one entry per CDR3 protein. The sample lists 500,000 or so distinct CDR3 sequences; roughly 16% were seen once. Time point: newly diagnosed GD, antithyroid drugs for less than 3 months. The TCR library used RNA extracted from PBMCs. This same sample was also taken into another study, of T cells in Graves' hyperthyroidism and ophthalmopathy.

Sequenced here: peripheral blood mononuclear cells (PBMCs), sampled at new diagnosis, from a patient treated with antithyroid drugs. The receptors were gathered from a woman aged 35-65 years with Graves disease.

This clonotype was counted many times. V is TRBV24-1 and J is TRBJ1-5; D gene uncertain. Trimming left V 3 bases short and J 2 bases short, with 7 bases between. There are 14 residues in the CDR3. Germline CDR1 reads KGHDR; CDR2 reads SFDVKD. CDR3 in amino acids: CATSDGLGNQPQHF. CDR3 DNA: TGTGCCACCAGTGATGGCCTGGGCAATCAGCCCCAGCATTTT.

In this sample, this clonotype turned up many times. This chain uses TRBV10-3 with TRBJ2-7; tentatively, D is TRBD1 (6 bases). The germline V and J ends were trimmed by 0 bases and 6 bases, with 12 bases remaining between them. CDR1 is ENHRY, CDR2 SYGVKD, per germline. CDR3 length: 14 amino acids. The CDR3 DNA follows: TGTGCCATCAGTGAGTCGACAGGAGCTCCCGAGCAGTACTTC. This translates into CAISESTGAPEQYF.

This clonotype was detected only a few times. The chain recombines TRBV5-1 with TRBJ1-2, with TRBD1 matching 9 bases. The germline V gene has CDR1 SGHRS and CDR2 YFSETQ. With 4 bases clipped from V and 11 bases from J, the junction kept 24 bases outside the gene matches. CDR3 size: 18 residues. The CDR3 spells CASSERLRDRVFVERYTF. The CDR3 region has the DNA TGCGCCAGCAGCGAACGACTCCGGGACAGGGTTTTCGTGGAACGATACACCTTC.

This clonotype came up many times. V gene TRBV12-3 or TRBV12-4 combines with J gene TRBJ2-5; the D call may be TRBD1 or TRBD2 (5 bases each). Trimming took off 3 bases at V and 1 base at J, with 9 bases between the two ends. The CDR3 covers 14 residues. The CDR3 bases are TGTGCCAGCAGTTTCGCCGGGACCCAAGAGACCCAGTACTTC. Encoded protein: CASSFAGTQETQYF.

The J gene is TRBJ2-5, the V gene TRBV6-1; D is perhaps TRBD2 (6 bases). The CDR3 contains 14 residues. Between the trimmed V and J ends, which lost 5 bases and 2 bases, there was a span of 12 bases. Germline assignment: CDR1 MNHNS and CDR2 SASEGT. CDR3 loop: CASSNLARQETQYF. In DNA form, the CDR3 reads TGTGCCAGCAGTAACCTAGCGCGTCAAGAGACCCAGTACTTC.

V is TRBV7-9 and J is TRBJ2-7; the D gene is possibly TRBD1 (6 bases). Germline CDR1 and CDR2: SEHNR and FQNEAQ (reference sequence). There are 16 residues in the CDR3. The V end was cut by 3 bases, the J end by 4 bases, with 19 bases between. CDR3: CASSFYHGQLIYEQYF. The CDR3 bases are TGTGCCAGCAGCTTTTATCACGGACAGCTGATTTACGAGCAGTACTTC. The entire variable domain, with the rest obtained from reference TRBV7-9 and TRBJ2-7, is as follows: DTGVSQNPRHKITKRGQNVTFRCDPISEHNRLYWYRQTLGQGPEFLTYFQNEAQLEKSRLLSDRFSAERPKGSFSTLEIQRTEQGDSAMYLCASSFYHGQLIYEQYFGPGTRLTVT.

This clonotype was detected many times. V is TRBV7-9 and J is TRBJ1-2; D is unresolved. The V and J ends lost 5 bases and 5 bases respectively, with 21 bases between them. The CDR3 is made up of 16 amino acids. Germline V lookup: CDR1 SEHNR, CDR2 FQNEAQ (reference sequence). The DNA for the CDR3 is TGTGCCAGCAGCGGATCAAAACAAGTCCCCGAGTATGGCTACACCTTC. This encodes CASSGSKQVPEYGYTF.

The V and J genes are TRBV19 and TRBJ2-1; 8 nucleotides align to TRBD2. Germline loops: CDR1 LNHDA, CDR2 SQIVND (reference sequence). This CDR3 is 13 amino acids long. After removal of 7 bases from V and 9 bases from J, the junction contained 8 bases not matched to a gene. The chain's CDR3 is CASKGLGFGEQFF. In nucleotides, the CDR3 is TGTGCCAGTAAGGGACTAGGGTTTGGTGAGCAGTTCTTC.

This clonotype was counted only a few times. The rearrangement joins TRBV5-1 to TRBJ2-7; D is perhaps TRBD2 (6 bases). V dropped 3 bases and J dropped 2 bases, with 12 bases sitting between them. CDR3 length equals 14 residues. Germline-derived CDR1 and CDR2 are SGHRS and YFSETQ. The CDR3 spells CASSSERRAYEQYF. The CDR3 region has the DNA TGCGCCAGCAGCTCTGAACGGAGGGCCTACGAGCAGTACTTC.

The gene calls are TRBV9 and TRBJ2-4; TRBD2 might be the D (6 bases). Germline assignment: CDR1 SGDLS and CDR2 YYNGEE. The CDR3 runs to 15 residues. V lost 4 bases and J lost 6, with 17 bases in between. Written as DNA, the CDR3 is TGTGCCAGCAGCCCGCATCCGGGGGACGGAAACATTCAGTACTTC. This translates into CASSPHPGDGNIQYF.

This clonotype has just a few counts. The chain employs TRBV4-1 and TRBJ1-3; TRBD1 matches 7 bases. The CDR3 sequence is 15 residues long. Germline trimming cut 0 bases from V and 2 bases from J; bases unmatched to any gene: 1. Germline CDR1 and CDR2: MGHRA and YSYEKL. CDR3 in DNA: TGCGCCAGCAGCCAAGAGAGGGGGCCTGGAAACACCATATATTTT. It translates to CASSQERGPGNTIYF.

The CDR3 DNA follows: TGCGCCAGCAGCTTGGGTCGGGACAGCGAATACAATGAGCAGTTCTTC. Amino acids: CASSLGRDSEYNEQFF. This sequence joins TRBV5-1 and TRBJ2-1; TRBD1 matches at 7 bases. Germline-derived CDR1 and CDR2 are SGHRS and YFSETQ. J gave up 4 bases and V 0 bases, and 7 bases lay outside the gene matches. The CDR3 totals 16 residues.

This clonotype appeared a few times. In DNA, the CDR3 is TGTGCCAGCAGCTCCCCAGAGCGGGGCTCTGACCTGAATACGCAGTATTTT. This gives the protein CASSSPERGSDLNTQYF. The chain couples TRBV7-9 to TRBJ2-3; 7 nucleotides agree with TRBD2. Trimming took 4 bases from V and 7 from J; bases not matched to a gene: 17. CDR3 length: 17 residues. Germline V gene sequence: CDR1 SEHNR, CDR2 FQNEAQ (reference sequence).

The chain carries TRBV5-5 and TRBJ2-4, with D perhaps matching TRBD1 (6 bases). The V end was cut by 4 bases, the J end by 0 bases, with 14 bases between. The CDR3 is 16 amino acids. The germline gives CDR1 SGHKS, CDR2 YYEKEE (reference sequence). CDR3 region: CASSRPPDRAKNIQYF. The CDR3 DNA sequence: TGTGCCAGCAGCCGCCCCCCGGACAGAGCCAAAAACATTCAGTACTTC.

In this sample, this clonotype turned up many times. One end of the junction is discordant with germline, which a read error may explain. The J gene is TRBJ2-7, the V gene TRBV5-1; no reliable D call. Germline values: CDR1 SGHRS, CDR2 YFSETQ. The CDR3 is made up of 11 amino acids. The CDR3 here is CASSTNYEQYF. As DNA, the CDR3 is TGTGCCAGCAGTACCAACTACGAGCAGTACTTC.

The sample holds a few counts of this clonotype. The chain employs TRBV20-1 and TRBJ2-1; 7 bases fit TRBD1. The V and J ends lost 3 bases and 3 bases, in that order; junction bases with no gene match: 5. The CDR3 loop spans 14 amino acids. Germline assignment: CDR1 DFQATT and CDR2 SNEGSKA (reference sequence). The CDR3 sequence: CSASWPGGYNEQFF. CDR3 bases: TGCAGTGCTAGTTGGCCAGGGGGCTACAATGAGCAGTTCTTC.

V is TRBV19 and J is TRBJ1-2; the D gene is possibly TRBD1 (5 bases). The CDR3 has 16 amino acids. Per germline, CDR1 LNHDA and CDR2 SQIVND (reference sequence). V was cut by 4 bases and J by 4 bases, with 19 bases left in between. The CDR3 is CASSTTVGGGVYGYTF. The CDR3 DNA sequence: TGTGCCAGTAGTACGACGGTTGGGGGGGGTGTCTATGGCTACACCTTC.

This clonotype was picked up many times. V is TRBV28 and J is TRBJ1-5; D ambiguous. This CDR3 contains 12 residues. The germline gives CDR1 MDHEN, CDR2 SYDVKM. V lost 7 bases and J 6 bases, leaving 10 bases between the germline ends. CDR3 DNA sequence: TGTGCCAGCACCCCCGGTAGTCAGCCCCAGCATTTT. Encoded protein: CASTPGSQPQHF. Variable domain in full (rest from reference TRBV28 and TRBJ1-5): DVKVTQSSRYLVKRTGEKVFLECVQDMDHENMFWYRQDPGLGLRLIYFSYDVKMKEKGDIPEGYSVSREKKERFSLILESASTNQTSMYLCASTPGSQPQHFGDGTRLSIL.

This clonotype was detected ten times or more. V usage is TRBV7-9 and J usage is TRBJ2-3; TRBD2 matches 9 bases. The ends lost 3 bases at V and 5 bases at J; junction bases unmatched: 12. CDR1 is SEHNR, CDR2 FQNEAQ, per germline (reference sequence). The CDR3 has 17 residues. The CDR3 nucleotides read TGTGCCAGCAGCTTTTTTGCGGGACTAGCAAGTGTAGATACGCAGTATTTT. Protein: CASSFFAGLASVDTQYF.

The rearrangement uses TRBV20-1 and TRBJ1-1; the D gene is possibly TRBD1 (6 bases). The CDR3 consists of 13 residues. CDR1 is DFQATT, CDR2 SNEGSKA, per germline (reference sequence). V shed 5 bases and J shed 3 bases, with 13 bases lying between them. CDR3 in amino acids: CSAPDEGDTEAFF. For the CDR3, the DNA is TGCAGTGCTCCCGATGAGGGGGACACTGAAGCTTTCTTT.

The V and J genes are TRBV5-1 and TRBJ2-1, with TRBD2 identical over 10 bases. The V and J ends lost 0 bases and 0 bases, in that order; junction bases with no gene match: 6. The germline CDR1 and CDR2 sequences are SGHRS and YFSETQ. The length of the CDR3 is 18 residues. The CDR3 sequence: CASSLAGTSVSSYNEQFF. The CDR3 nucleotides are TGCGCCAGCAGCTTGGCCGGGACTAGCGTTAGCTCCTACAATGAGCAGTTCTTC.

As regards this clonotype: This clone may be a read error of a much larger clone one base away. The chain combines TRBV28 with TRBJ1-4; 7 nucleotides align to TRBD1. Germline CDR1 is MDHEN and CDR2 is SYDVKM. The ends lost 10 bases at V and 8 bases at J; junction bases unmatched: 13. The CDR3 has 14 residues. The DNA of the CDR3 is TGTGCCACCGTACAGGGGACCTCGGGAGAAAAACTGTTTTTT. Translating it yields CATVQGTSGEKLFF. The full variable domain, completed using reference TRBV28 and TRBJ1-4, is DVKVTQSSRYLVKRTGEKVFLECVQDMDHENMFWYRQDPGLGLRLIYFSYDVKMKEKGDIPEGYSVSREKKERFSLILESASTNQTSMYLCATVQGTSGEKLFFGSGTQLSVL.

This clonotype was observed many times. This CDR3 reads CASRYGQAAYEQYF. In DNA form, the CDR3 reads TGTGCCAGCAGGTATGGACAGGCCGCCTACGAGCAGTACTTC. The chain employs TRBV12-3 or TRBV12-4 and TRBJ2-7, with TRBD1 matching over 7 bases. Trimming removed 6 bases from V and 2 bases from J; junction bases left unmatched: 7. This CDR3 contains 14 residues.

This clonotype appeared a few times. CDR3 nucleotides: TGTGCCAGCAAAATTGGTCAGGGGAATTCACCCCTCCACTTT. Amino acids: CASKIGQGNSPLHF. The gene calls are TRBV7-2 and TRBJ1-6; weak D call: TRBD1 (6 bases). Trimming cost V 7 bases and J 7 bases, with 14 bases left between them. The germline V gene encodes CDR1 SGHTA and CDR2 FQGNSA. The length of the CDR3 is 14 residues.

The sample holds many counts of this clonotype. This sequence joins TRBV5-1 and TRBJ2-7; either TRBD1 or TRBD2 may fit D (6 bases each). The germline gives CDR1 SGHRS, CDR2 YFSETQ. The CDR3 runs to 14 residues. V lost 4 bases, J lost 5 bases, and 16 bases lay in between. The DNA for the CDR3 is TGCGCCAGCAGCCCGGTAGGGGGGCTCGACGAGCAGTACTTC. Translating it yields CASSPVGGLDEQYF.

The chain recombines TRBV19 with TRBJ2-5; a possible D gene is TRBD1 (6 bases). V was cut by 4 bases and J by 4 bases, with 13 bases left in between. The CDR3 extends over 14 amino acids. Germline CDR1 and CDR2: LNHDA and SQIVND (reference sequence). The CDR3 nucleotides read TGTGCCAGTAGTACTAGGGGGAGACGAGAGACCCAGTACTTC. Its translation is CASSTRGRRETQYF.